The following is a T cell receptor beta chain sequence with its context. This entry belongs to a study of blood T cell repertoires in COVID-19. Study overall: Acute-phase and convalescent COVID-19 samples originated in the United States, Italy and Spain.

Authors' processing steps: Reference gene primer amplification in the assay estimated nucleated cell counts. The data were produced by immunoSEQ multiplex PCR, yet TCRdb's version contains in-frame clones alone and is incomplete. The D gene and trimming were derived from the DNA, and the V and J assignments and clone size from that table. In the table there are about 270,000 clones, around 81% of which are singletons. V lost 8 bases and J 1 base, leaving 14 bases between the germline ends. The CDR3 covers 14 residues. Germline V gene data show CDR1 as SEHNR and CDR2 as FQNEAQ (reference sequence). What was sequenced was peripheral blood. This receptor was obtained from a woman aged 55-75 years with active or convalescent COVID-19. This chain connects TRBV7-9 to TRBJ1-2; D uncertain. DNA for the CDR3: TGTGCCAGCCGCCCTCCCTACTTTAACTATGGCTACACCTTC. This sequence encodes CASRPPYFNYGYTF.